The 28 T cell receptor beta chains listed next were all sequenced from one sample in a study of blood T cells in healthy people across ages (dated by TCRdb to the mid-2010s). The library relied on 5' RACE. Sequencing took place on an Illumina HiSeq 2500. A second about 7 to 12 cycle PCR used a sample-barcoded 5' primer and a J-beta primer mix. In TCRdb, the public reads were trimmed at Q25 with fastp and aligned with MiXCR, with productive beta chains retained. Rows with a matching CDR3 protein are joined into one entry that keeps the most common DNA and genes. Present in this sample are 550,000 to 600,000 distinct CDR3 sequences, around 50% of which were seen just once. The ten largest account for around 24% of the sample. Sequences were obtained from blood. The receptors were gathered from a man older than 75 in good health.

The table lists this clonotype with a few counts. The V and J genes are TRBV3-1 and TRBJ2-5; unclear D gene. There are 12 residues in the CDR3. With 3 bases removed from V and 2 bases from J, the gap between germline ends came to 4 bases. Germline lookup yields CDR1 LGHDT and CDR2 YNNKEL (reference sequence). The CDR3 is CASSHGQETQYF. The CDR3, as DNA: TGTGCCAGCAGCCATGGGCAAGAGACCCAGTACTTC.

The chain links TRBV20-1 to TRBJ2-1; no firm D call. The CDR3 length is 16 residues. The germline V gene has CDR1 DFQATT and CDR2 SNEGSKA (reference sequence). The ends were cut back, 5 bases at V and 0 bases at J, with 17 bases in the middle. As DNA, the CDR3 is TGCAGTGCTCTACACCCCGGCGCGAGCTCCTACAATGAGCAGTTCTTC. It specifies CSALHPGASSYNEQFF.

The J gene is TRBJ2-1, the V gene TRBV5-1, with 9 bases that match TRBD2. CDR1 and CDR2 from the germline V gene are SGHRS and YFSETQ. Trimming cost V 3 bases and J 6 bases; bases outside gene matches: 7. The CDR3 sequence is 15 residues long. The CDR3 DNA reads TGCGCCAGCAGCTCCCGCCGAGCGGGAGGCAATGAGCAGTTCTTC. Translated: CASSSRRAGGNEQFF. Variable domain in full (rest from reference TRBV5-1 and TRBJ2-1): KAGVTQTPRYLIKTRGQQVTLSCSPISGHRSVSWYQQTPGQGLQFLFEYFSETQRNKGNFPGRFSGRQFSNSRSEMNVSTLELGDSALYLCASSSRRAGGNEQFFGPGTRLTVL.

This clonotype was picked up a small number of times. In DNA form, the CDR3 reads TGTGCCAGCAGCTTAGGGTACGTGAACTACGAGCAGTACTTC. It translates to CASSLGYVNYEQYF. This chain connects TRBV7-2 to TRBJ2-7; no reliable D call. This CDR3 is built from 14 residues. Trimming shortened V by 1 base and J by 3 bases, and 10 bases separated the two germline ends. Germline V gene lookup returns CDR1 SGHTA and CDR2 FQGNSA. The full variable domain, in which reference TRBV7-2 and TRBJ2-7 provide the parts outside the CDR3, is GAGVSQSPSNKVTEKGKDVELRCDPISGHTALYWYRQSLGQGLEFLIYFQGNSAPDKSGLPSDRFSAERTGGSVSTLTIQRTQQEDSAVYLCASSLGYVNYEQYFGPGTRLTVT.

The chain has TRBV29-1 and TRBJ2-7; no clear D. The better agreement between TRBJ2-5 and the DNA end casts doubt on the J call. This CDR3 is 12 amino acids long. Germline assignment: CDR1 SQVTM and CDR2 ANQGSEA. The CDR3 nucleotides read TGCAGCGTTGATCTTGTTCGGGAGACCCAGTACTTC. Its translation is CSVDLVRETQYF.

This clonotype was recorded many times. The rearrangement links TRBV6-5 to TRBJ2-7, with 9 positions matching TRBD1. V was clipped by 5 bases and J by 4 bases; unmatched bases: 9. CDR3 size: 15 residues. Germline assignment: CDR1 MNHEY and CDR2 SVGAGI. The CDR3 reads CASSLDRDRAYEQYF. The CDR3 region has the DNA TGTGCCAGCAGTCTTGACCGGGACAGGGCTTACGAGCAGTACTTC.

This clonotype came up many times. The V and J genes are TRBV29-1 and TRBJ2-5; 9 nucleotides align to TRBD2. The CDR3 length is 13 residues. Germline CDR1 reads SQVTM; CDR2 reads ANQGSEA. V gave up 4 bases and J gave up 2 bases; unmatched junction bases: 2. This CDR3 reads CSVGSGGQETQYF. CDR3 DNA sequence: TGCAGCGTTGGCAGCGGGGGGCAAGAGACCCAGTACTTC.

The chain is built from TRBV29-1 and TRBJ2-1; possible D gene TRBD1, 5 bases. The V gene's germline CDR1 is SQVTM and CDR2 ANQGSEA. This CDR3 contains 14 residues. Trimming shortened V by 6 bases and J by 2 bases, and 14 bases separated the two germline ends. CDR3 sequence reads: CSVERSRAYNEQFF. Here the CDR3 DNA reads TGCAGCGTCGAAAGGAGCAGGGCCTACAATGAGCAGTTCTTC.

This sequence joins TRBV6-2 or TRBV6-3 and TRBJ2-7, with a possible D match to TRBD1 (6 bases). Germline lookup yields CDR1 MNHEY and CDR2 SVGEGT. Trimming left V 5 bases short and J 3 bases short, with 14 bases between. The CDR3 loop spans 14 amino acids. CDR3 loop: CASSTPTGHYEQYF. DNA of the CDR3: TGTGCCAGCAGTACCCCGACAGGTCACTACGAGCAGTACTTC.

V is TRBV20-1 and J is TRBJ2-7; D is ambiguous. The germline gives CDR1 DFQATT, CDR2 SNEGSKA (reference sequence). V was shortened by 1 base and J by 2 bases, with 15 bases between the two germline ends. CDR3 size: 15 residues. Here the CDR3 reads CSARGGSADAYEQYF. In DNA form, the CDR3 reads TGCAGTGCTAGAGGTGGCAGCGCGGACGCCTACGAGCAGTACTTC.

This clonotype was seen a few times. The rearrangement uses TRBV18 and TRBJ2-5; 7 bases fit TRBD1. J lost 5 bases, V lost 5 bases, and 5 bases had no gene match. Germline lookup yields CDR1 KGHSH and CDR2 LQKENI. The CDR3 length is 13 residues. DNA for the CDR3: TGTGCCAGCTCAGGGGGACAGCAGGAGACCCAGTACTTC. Its translation is CASSGGQQETQYF.

The V and J genes are TRBV7-2 and TRBJ2-5; 15 bases agree with TRBD2. J lost 7 bases, V lost 5 bases, and 11 bases had no gene match. The CDR3 is 17 amino acids. Germline V CDR1 and CDR2: SGHTA, FQGNSA. CDR3 DNA: TGTGCCAGCAGCCATGAAAGGACTAGCGGGGGGGCGTGGACCCAGTACTTC. This sequence encodes CASSHERTSGGAWTQYF.

J is TRBJ2-3 and V is TRBV6-6; a possible D gene is TRBD2 (7 bases). Trimming left V 8 bases short and J 2 bases short, with 14 bases between. The CDR3 is 14 residues long. The germline V gene has CDR1 MNHNY and CDR2 SVGAGI (reference sequence). This chain's CDR3 is CASWGGLYTDTQYF. CDR3 nucleotides: TGTGCCAGCTGGGGGGGCTTGTACACAGATACGCAGTATTTT.

In its sample, this clonotype was seen a few times. Here the CDR3 DNA reads TGTGCCAGCAGCCAAGAAGGAAACTCTGGGGCCAACGTCCTGACTTTC. Protein: CASSQEGNSGANVLTF. J is TRBJ2-6 and V is TRBV4-2; no definite D call. This CDR3 has 16 residues. The ends were cut back, 0 bases at V and 0 bases at J, with 6 bases in the middle. Germline loops: CDR1 LGHNA, CDR2 YNFKEQ.

The chain joins TRBV29-1 to TRBJ2-4, with a tentative D call TRBD2 (5 bases). Trimming removed 5 bases from V and 13 bases from J, with 18 bases in between. Looked up from germline, CDR1 is SQVTM and CDR2 is ANQGSEA. The CDR3 is made up of 12 amino acids. This chain's CDR3 is CSVRVEPWEQYF. CDR3 sequence (DNA): TGCAGCGTTCGGGTGGAACCCTGGGAGCAGTACTTC.

In nucleotides, the CDR3 is TGTGCCAGCAGTTCGCCCCGGGGGAACACTGAAGCTTTCTTT. Translating it yields CASSSPRGNTEAFF. This rearrangement joins TRBV6-2 or TRBV6-3 to TRBJ1-1; D unresolved. The CDR3 has 14 amino acids. Trimming shortened V by 4 bases and J by 1 base, and 10 bases separated the two germline ends. Germline assignment: CDR1 MNHEY and CDR2 SVGEGT.

The chain has TRBV5-1 and TRBJ2-1; 16 nucleotides align to TRBD2. Judging by the DNA end, TRBJ2-7 fits better; the J call may be wrong. This CDR3 has 17 amino acids. Germline V gives CDR1 SGHRS, CDR2 YFSETQ. CDR3 protein: CASSPGTSGRGRYEQYF. For the CDR3, the DNA is TGCGCCAGCAGCCCTGGGACTAGCGGGAGGGGACGATACGAGCAGTACTTC.

This clonotype appeared once. This chain links TRBV5-1 with TRBJ1-6; D may be TRBD1 (5 bases). Germline CDR1 and CDR2: SGHRS and YFSETQ. The CDR3 sequence is 15 residues long. Trimming cost V 0 bases and J 7 bases, with 11 bases left between them. The CDR3 nucleotides are TGCGCCAGCAGCTTGGACCCCGCAGGGAATTCACCCCTCCACTTT. It translates to CASSLDPAGNSPLHF.

The V and J genes are TRBV27 and TRBJ2-1; 12 positions agree with TRBD2. Germline CDR1 and CDR2: MNHEY and SMNVEV (reference sequence). Germline trimming cut 5 bases from V and 2 bases from J; bases unmatched to any gene: 4. The CDR3 totals 16 residues. CDR3 protein: CASSRRLAGAYNEQFF. CDR3 DNA sequence: TGTGCCAGCAGTAGACGACTAGCGGGGGCCTACAATGAGCAGTTCTTC.

This clonotype was picked up a small number of times. V is TRBV10-3 and J is TRBJ2-4; D remains unclear. The germline V gene has CDR1 ENHRY and CDR2 SYGVKD. Trimming removed 0 bases from V and 0 bases from J, with 3 bases in between. The CDR3 runs to 14 residues. CDR3 in amino acids: CAISESEAKNIQYF. The CDR3 nucleotides are TGTGCCATCAGTGAGTCAGAAGCCAAAAACATTCAGTACTTC.

This chain links TRBV11-2 with TRBJ2-1; 7 bases are a match to TRBD2. J was trimmed by 5 bases and V by 1 base; bases with no gene match: 5. Germline CDR1 and CDR2: SGHAT and FQNNGV. This CDR3 is 15 amino acids long. The CDR3 DNA reads TGTGCCAGCAGCTTAGTAAGGGGAGGGAACAATGAGCAGTTCTTC. This encodes CASSLVRGGNNEQFF.

The J gene is TRBJ1-5, the V gene TRBV20-1; D may be TRBD1 (5 bases). Germline CDR1 DFQATT, CDR2 SNEGSKA (reference sequence). The CDR3 covers 15 residues. Trimming removed 2 bases from V and 0 bases from J, with 11 bases in between. The CDR3 nucleotides are TGCAGTGCTAGACCACCCGACAGTAGCAATCAGCCCCAGCATTTT. This codes for CSARPPDSSNQPQHF.

To note about this clonotype: Given a much more abundant clone one base away, this may be a read error. The chain employs TRBV20-1 and TRBJ2-3, with 9 bases matching TRBD2. The V gene end was trimmed by 3 bases and the J gene end by 4 bases; junction bases not matched to a gene: 5. Germline V gene data show CDR1 as DFQATT and CDR2 as SNEGSKA (reference sequence). This CDR3 spans 14 amino acids. CDR3 in DNA: TGCAGTGCTAGGTTAGCGGGAGTGGCAGATACGCAGTATTTT. Protein product: CSARLAGVADTQYF.

The chain joins TRBV4-3 to TRBJ2-1; no firm D call. Per the germline V gene, CDR1 is LGHNA and CDR2 is YSLEER. This CDR3 comprises 19 residues. V was clipped by 0 bases and J by 3 bases, with 21 bases between them. CDR3 protein: CASSQDSASAVTRYNEQFF. The CDR3 DNA sequence: TGCGCCAGCAGCCAAGATTCTGCATCGGCAGTCACGCGCTACAATGAGCAGTTCTTC.

V gene TRBV5-1 combines with J gene TRBJ2-3; D is uncertain. CDR1 SGHRS and CDR2 YFSETQ come from the germline V gene. The CDR3 has 13 residues. V lost 4 bases and J lost 5, with 11 bases in between. CDR3 sequence reads: CASSPLGLDTQYF. As DNA, the CDR3 is TGCGCCAGCAGCCCCTTGGGTCTAGATACGCAGTATTTT. The full variable domain, in which reference TRBV5-1 and TRBJ2-3 provide the parts outside the CDR3, is KAGVTQTPRYLIKTRGQQVTLSCSPISGHRSVSWYQQTPGQGLQFLFEYFSETQRNKGNFPGRFSGRQFSNSRSEMNVSTLELGDSALYLCASSPLGLDTQYFGPGTRLTVL.

The genes are TRBV7-2 and TRBJ2-5; 11 nucleotides align to TRBD2. V trimming: 0 bases; J trimming: 2 bases; junction bases outside the gene matches: 8. The CDR3 loop spans 18 amino acids. The germline V gene encodes CDR1 SGHTA and CDR2 FQGNSA. The CDR3 DNA reads TGTGCCAGCAGCTTAGCAATTGGTAGCGGGGGGGGTCAAGAGACCCAGTACTTC. Translation gives CASSLAIGSGGGQETQYF.

This clonotype was found a few times. This could be a read error, since a much larger clone is one nucleotide away. J is TRBJ2-5 and V is TRBV6-5, with D unresolved. In germline, CDR1 is MNHEY, CDR2 SVGAGI. The germline V and J ends were trimmed by 6 bases and 4 bases, with 9 bases remaining between them. The CDR3 contains 12 residues. The CDR3: CASRRFGETQYF. The CDR3 coding sequence is TGTGCCAGCAGGCGCTTCGGAGAGACCCAGTACTTC.

This rearrangement joins TRBV6-2 or TRBV6-3 to TRBJ1-6; tentative D call: TRBD1 (6 bases). Trimming pared 5 bases from V and 4 bases from J, leaving 15 bases between. This CDR3 is 16 amino acids long. Per germline, CDR1 MNHEY and CDR2 SVGEGT. For the CDR3, the DNA is TGTGCCAGCAGTCCCGGACAGCCTAGATATAATTCACCCCTCCACTTT. Protein: CASSPGQPRYNSPLHF.